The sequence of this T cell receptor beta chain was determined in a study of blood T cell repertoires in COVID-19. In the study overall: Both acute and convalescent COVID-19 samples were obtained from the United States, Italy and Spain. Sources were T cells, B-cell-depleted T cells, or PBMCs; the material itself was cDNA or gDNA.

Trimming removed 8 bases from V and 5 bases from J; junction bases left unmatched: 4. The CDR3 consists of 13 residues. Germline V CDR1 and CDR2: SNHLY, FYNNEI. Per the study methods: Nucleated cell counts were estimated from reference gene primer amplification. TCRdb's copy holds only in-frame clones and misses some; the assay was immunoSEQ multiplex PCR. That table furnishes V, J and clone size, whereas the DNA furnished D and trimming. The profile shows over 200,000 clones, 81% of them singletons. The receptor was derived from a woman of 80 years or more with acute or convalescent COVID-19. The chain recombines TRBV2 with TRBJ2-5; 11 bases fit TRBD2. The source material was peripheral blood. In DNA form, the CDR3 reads TGTGCCAGCCGACTAGCGGGGTTGGAGACCCAGTACTTC. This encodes CASRLAGLETQYF.